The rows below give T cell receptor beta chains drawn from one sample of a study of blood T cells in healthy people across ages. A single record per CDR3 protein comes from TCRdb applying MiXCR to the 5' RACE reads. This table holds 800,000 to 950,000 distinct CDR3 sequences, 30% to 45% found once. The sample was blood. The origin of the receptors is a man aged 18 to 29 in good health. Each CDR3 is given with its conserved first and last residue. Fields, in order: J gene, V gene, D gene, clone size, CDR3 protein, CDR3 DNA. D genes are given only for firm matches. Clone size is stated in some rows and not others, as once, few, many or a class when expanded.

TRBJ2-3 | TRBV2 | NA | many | CASSEPRGESTDTQYF | TGTGCCAGCAGTGAGCCCCGAGGTGAAAGCACAGATACGCAGTATTTT
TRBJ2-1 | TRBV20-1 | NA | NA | CSARSGGQYNEQFF | TGCAGTGCTAGAAGCGGGGGACAGTACAATGAGCAGTTCTTC
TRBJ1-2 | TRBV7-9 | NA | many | CASSSGNRVYGYTF | TGTGCCAGCAGCTCCGGAAACAGGGTCTATGGCTACACCTTC
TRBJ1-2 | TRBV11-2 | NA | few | CASSLDRRGHRYGYTF | TGTGCCAGCAGCTTAGATCGGAGAGGGCACCGCTATGGCTACACCTTC
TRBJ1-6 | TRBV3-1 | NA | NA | CASSQLRDSPPHF | TGTGCCAGCAGCCAACTAAGAGATTCACCCCCCCACTTT
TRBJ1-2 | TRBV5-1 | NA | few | CASGMQSTNYGYTF | TGCGCCAGCGGGATGCAGTCTACTAACTATGGCTACACCTTC
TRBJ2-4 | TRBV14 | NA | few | CASSSTEGVNIQYF | TGTGCCAGCAGCTCTACGGAGGGGGTGAACATTCAGTACTTC
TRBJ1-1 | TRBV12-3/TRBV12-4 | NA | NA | CASSPSRAAGVRNTEAFF | TGTGCCAGCAGCCCTTCCCGGGCAGCGGGTGTACGGAACACTGAAGCTTTCTTT
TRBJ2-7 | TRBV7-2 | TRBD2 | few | CASSPRTSGGAYEQYF | TGTGCCAGCAGCCCTCGGACTAGCGGGGGGGCTTACGAGCAGTACTTC
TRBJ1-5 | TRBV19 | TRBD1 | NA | CASSPRQGLFDSNQPQHF | TGTGCCAGTAGTCCCCGACAGGGTTTATTCGATAGCAATCAGCCCCAGCATTTT
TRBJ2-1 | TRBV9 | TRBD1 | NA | CASIIKRGPRNEQFF | TGTGCCAGCATCATCAAAAGGGGGCCGCGGAATGAGCAGTTCTTC
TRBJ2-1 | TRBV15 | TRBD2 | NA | CATSRGLAGGSSYNEQFF | TGTGCCACCAGCAGAGGACTAGCGGGGGGGAGCTCCTACAATGAGCAGTTCTTC
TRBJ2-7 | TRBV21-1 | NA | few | CASSKPGKLEQYF | TGTGCCAGCAGCAAGCCAGGGAAACTCGAGCAGTACTTC
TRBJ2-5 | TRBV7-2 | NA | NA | CASSLESHAETQYF | TGTGCCAGCAGCTTAGAATCACACGCAGAGACCCAGTACTTC
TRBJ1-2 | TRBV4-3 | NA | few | CASSQLGETDGYTF | TGCGCCAGCAGCCAACTGGGGGAGACTGATGGCTACACCTTC
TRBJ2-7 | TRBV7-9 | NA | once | CASSGRSGSSYNEQYF | TGTGCCAGCAGCGGGAGGAGCGGAAGCTCCTACAATGAGCAGTACTTC
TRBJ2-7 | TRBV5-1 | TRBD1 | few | CASSLFPGGAYNEQYF | TGCGCCAGCAGCTTGTTTCCAGGGGGCGCCTACAATGAGCAGTACTTC
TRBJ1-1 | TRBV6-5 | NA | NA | CASSYGPWGSSPREAFF | TGTGCCAGCAGTTACGGGCCTTGGGGCAGCTCGCCTCGTGAAGCTTTCTTT
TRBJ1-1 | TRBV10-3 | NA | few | CAISEITGAEAFF | TGTGCCATCAGTGAGATAACGGGCGCTGAAGCTTTCTTT
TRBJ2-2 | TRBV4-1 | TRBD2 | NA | CASSQVGGGTGELFF | TGCGCCAGCAGCCAAGTTGGGGGAGGGACCGGGGAGCTGTTTTTT
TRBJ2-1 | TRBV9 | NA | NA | CASSVEGPSDEQFF | TGTGCCAGCAGCGTAGAGGGCCCCTCCGATGAGCAGTTCTTC
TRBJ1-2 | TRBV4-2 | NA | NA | CASSHRISTQQGGSYGYTF | TGTGCCAGCAGCCATCGTATCTCCACCCAACAGGGAGGCTCCTATGGCTACACCTTC
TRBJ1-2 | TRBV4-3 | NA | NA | CASSQDSGQIYGYTF | TGCGCCAGCAGCCAAGATTCTGGGCAGATCTATGGCTACACCTTC
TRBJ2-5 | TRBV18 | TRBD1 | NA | CACSPNRDREETQYF | TGTGCCTGCTCACCGAACCGGGACAGGGAAGAGACCCAGTACTTC
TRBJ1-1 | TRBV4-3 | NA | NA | CASSPEWQGTEAFF | TGCGCCAGCAGTCCCGAATGGCAGGGCACTGAAGCTTTCTTT
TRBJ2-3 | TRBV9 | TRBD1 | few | CASSSKTGLTDTQYF | TGTGCCAGCAGCTCCAAGACAGGGTTGACAGATACGCAGTATTTT
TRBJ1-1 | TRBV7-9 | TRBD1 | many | CASSLATGETEAFF | TGTGCCAGCAGCTTAGCGACAGGGGAAACTGAAGCTTTCTTT
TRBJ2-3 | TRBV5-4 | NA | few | CASSLALVSLTDTQYF | TGTGCCAGCAGCTTGGCCTTAGTCAGCCTCACAGATACGCAGTATTTT
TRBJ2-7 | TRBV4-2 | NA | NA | CAGSQEARGNEQYF | TGTGCCGGCAGCCAAGAAGCGCGTGGTAATGAGCAGTACTTC
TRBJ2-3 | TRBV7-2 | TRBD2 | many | CASSLALAGGTDTQYF | TGTGCCAGCAGCTTAGCGCTAGCGGGGGGCACAGATACGCAGTATTTT
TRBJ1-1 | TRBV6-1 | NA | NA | CASSVRTVNTEAFF | TGTGCCAGCAGTGTCCGGACAGTGAACACTGAAGCTTTCTTT
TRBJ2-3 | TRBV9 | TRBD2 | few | CASSAPTSGRPDTQYF | TGTGCCAGCAGCGCGCCGACTAGCGGGAGACCAGATACGCAGTATTTT
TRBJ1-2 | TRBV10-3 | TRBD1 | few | CASNDRDGRYGYTF | TGTGCCAGCAATGACAGGGATGGGCGCTATGGCTACACCTTC
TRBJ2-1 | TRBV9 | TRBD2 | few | CASSVDRGGAGDEQFF | TGTGCCAGCAGCGTAGATCGGGGGGGGGCCGGAGATGAGCAGTTCTTC
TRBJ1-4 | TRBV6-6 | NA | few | CASSFDRWGNEKLFF | TGTGCCAGCAGTTTCGACCGATGGGGTAATGAAAAACTGTTTTTT
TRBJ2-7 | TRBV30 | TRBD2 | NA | CARTGGAHNEQYF | TGTGCTCGTACCGGGGGGGCCCACAATGAGCAGTACTTC
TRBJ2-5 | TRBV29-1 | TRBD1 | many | CSAWTGAGETQYF | TGCAGCGCATGGACAGGGGCCGGGGAGACCCAGTACTTC
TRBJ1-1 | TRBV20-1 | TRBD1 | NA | CSAPGQGTEAFF | TGCAGTGCACCGGGACAGGGGACTGAAGCTTTCTTT
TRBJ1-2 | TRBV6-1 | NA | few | CASSEAYGYTF | TGTGCCAGCAGTGAAGCTTATGGCTACACCTTC
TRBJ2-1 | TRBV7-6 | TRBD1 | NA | CACSRGQGRPSSYNEQFF | TGTGCCTGCAGCCGCGGACAGGGTCGACCGAGCTCCTACAATGAGCAGTTCTTC
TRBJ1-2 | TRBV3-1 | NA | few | CASRPSQTKGYTF | TGTGCCAGCAGACCGTCACAGACGAAAGGCTACACCTTC
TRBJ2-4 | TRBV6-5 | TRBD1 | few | CASSRTGVKQYF | TGTGCCAGCAGCCGGACAGGGGTGAAGCAGTACTTC
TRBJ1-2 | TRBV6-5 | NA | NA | CASTAGGRGYGYTF | TGTGCCAGCACCGCGGGGGGGAGAGGCTATGGCTACACCTTC
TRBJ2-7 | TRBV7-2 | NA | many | CASSFGGTRSYEQYF | TGTGCCAGCAGCTTTGGGGGCACCCGCTCCTACGAGCAGTACTTC
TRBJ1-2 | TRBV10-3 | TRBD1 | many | CAISEDRGYGYTF | TGTGCCATCAGTGAGGACAGGGGTTATGGCTACACCTTC
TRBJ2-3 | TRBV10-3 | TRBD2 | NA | CAISEVGVGGGADTQYF | TGTGCAATCAGTGAAGTAGGGGTTGGCGGGGGGGCCGATACGCAGTATTTT
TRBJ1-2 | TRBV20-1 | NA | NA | CSVTTSGNDRGYTF | TGCAGCGTTACGACCTCAGGGAATGACCGTGGCTACACCTTC
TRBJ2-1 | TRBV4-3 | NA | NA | CASSQELANEQFF | TGCGCCAGCAGCCAAGAGTTAGCGAATGAGCAGTTCTTC